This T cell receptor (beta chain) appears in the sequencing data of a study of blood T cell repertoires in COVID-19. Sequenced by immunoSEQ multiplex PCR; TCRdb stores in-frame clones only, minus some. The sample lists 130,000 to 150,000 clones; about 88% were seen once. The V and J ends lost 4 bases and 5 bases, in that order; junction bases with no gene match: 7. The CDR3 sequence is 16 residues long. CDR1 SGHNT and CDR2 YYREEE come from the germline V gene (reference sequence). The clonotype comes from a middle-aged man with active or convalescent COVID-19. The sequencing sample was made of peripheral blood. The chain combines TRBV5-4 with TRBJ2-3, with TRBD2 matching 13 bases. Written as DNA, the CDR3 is TGTGCCAGCAGCCTCAGGACTAGCGGGAGTGGAGATACGCAGTATTTT. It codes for CASSLRTSGSGDTQYF.